This TCR beta chain comes out of a study of T cell responses to AZD1222 COVID-19 vaccine. Details on this clone: As yet, its antigen is unknown.

General observations from the study: Researchers report vaccine-associated CD4 TCRs spanning spike, with dominance at 160-218 and 743-854. A mostly white British donor set with more females was recruited, and clonal diversity was possibly underestimated.

V was trimmed by 2 bases and J by 4 bases, leaving 14 bases between them. CDR3 length equals 15 residues. The V gene's germline CDR1 is KGHSH and CDR2 LQKENI. Method: immunoSEQ multiplex PCR; TCRdb's copy keeps in-frame clones and lacks some. The table includes 90,000 to 150,000 clones, roughly 90% detected once. The chain is built from TRBV18 and TRBJ1-2; D is perhaps TRBD1 (5 bases). This TCR came from an adult in good health. This specimen consisted of peripheral blood, obtained on day 0 of AZD1222 vaccination. This CDR3 is CASSPGQGTAYGYTF. CDR3 nucleotide sequence: TGTGCCAGCTCACCAGGCCAGGGAACAGCCTATGGCTACACCTTC.